This entry features one T cell receptor beta chain sequence. Amplification used 60 Vbeta primers and 13 Jbeta primers. The protocol was immunoSEQ multiplex PCR, while the TCRdb copy is restricted to in-frame clones and leaves out a portion. The sample shows 150,000 to 200,000 clones, around 79% of them seen only once. The sample comes from a study of cytomegalovirus exposure and HLA in healthy donors. Trimming stripped 4 bases from V and 4 bases from J, with 5 bases between. Germline V gives CDR1 SEHNR, CDR2 FQNEAQ (reference sequence). There are 12 residues in the CDR3. Specimen: PBMCs. This rearrangement joins TRBV7-9 to TRBJ1-5; D possibly corresponds to TRBD1 (5 bases). This clonotype was obtained from a girl between 10 and 17 years old in good health and CMV-seropositive. As DNA, the CDR3 is TGTGCCAGCAGCTCAGGGAATCAGCCCCAGCATTTT. Amino acid sequence: CASSSGNQPQHF.